Below are 5 T cell receptor beta chains sequenced from a single sample in a study of shared clonotypes between healthy human individuals. The assay was immunoSEQ multiplex PCR, and TCRdb's table has in-frame clones only and misses some. The repertoire holds about 530,000 clones, with 95% to 97% as singletons. Sequencing used naive CD4+ T cells sorted from blood. Indicated subset: CD45RA+ positively selected. The receptors derive from a woman in her 30s in good health.

This sequence joins TRBV27 and TRBJ1-4; D remains unclear. Trimming shortened V by 2 bases and J by 3 bases, and 7 bases separated the two germline ends. Germline V lookup: CDR1 MNHEY, CDR2 SMNVEV (reference sequence). The CDR3 extends over 14 amino acids. The DNA of the CDR3 is TGTGCCAGCAGTTTACGCACAGCTAATGAAAAACTGTTTTTT. This codes for CASSLRTANEKLFF.

The V call is TRBV10-1, the J call TRBJ2-3; weak D call: TRBD2 (7 bases). CDR1 and CDR2 from the germline V gene are WNHNN and SYGVQD (reference sequence). The CDR3 consists of 15 residues. V was shortened by 6 bases and J by 3 bases, with 16 bases between the two germline ends. CDR3 coding DNA: TGCGCCAGCAGCGGGGGGCCGGGAGGTACAGATACGCAGTATTTT. It specifies CASSGGPGGTDTQYF.

This chain joins TRBV18 and TRBJ2-5; 14 bases match TRBD2. In germline, CDR1 is KGHSH, CDR2 LQKENI. V lost 3 bases, J lost 11 bases, and 2 bases stayed unmatched. The CDR3 has 13 amino acids. CDR3: CASSPGLAGEQYF. The CDR3, as DNA: TGTGCCAGCTCACCGGGACTAGCGGGAGAGCAGTACTTC. Full variable domain (rest looked up from reference TRBV18 and TRBJ2-5): NAGVMQNPRHLVRRRGQEARLRCSPMKGHSHVYWYRQLPEEGLKFMVYLQKENIIDESGMPKERFSAEFPKEGPSILRIQQVVRGDSAAYFCASSPGLAGEQYFGPGTRLLVL.

The V gene is TRBV20-1, the J gene TRBJ2-5; D may be TRBD2 (6 bases). Germline V gene lookup returns CDR1 DFQATT and CDR2 SNEGSKA (reference sequence). The CDR3 length is 11 residues. Deletions cut 3 bases from V and 11 bases from J, with 13 bases between. The CDR3 is CSASPPREQYF. The CDR3 bases are TGCAGTGCTAGTCCACCCCGGGAGCAGTACTTC.

This chain joins TRBV4-1 and TRBJ2-3, with unresolved D. In germline, CDR1 is MGHRA, CDR2 YSYEKL. The germline V and J ends were trimmed by 4 bases and 3 bases, with 8 bases remaining between them. The CDR3 is made up of 13 amino acids. CDR3 sequence reads: CASSPRRTDTQYF. Here the CDR3 DNA reads TGCGCCAGCAGCCCCCGCCGGACAGATACGCAGTATTTT.